This is a list of T cell receptor beta chains from one sample in a study of blood T cell repertoires in COVID-19. The protocol was immunoSEQ multiplex PCR, while the TCRdb copy is restricted to in-frame clones and leaves out a portion. The table lists around 150,000 clones, 80% to 90% of them singletons. Material: PBMCs or T cells enriched from blood (not recorded which). The receptors originated from a middle-aged man who had recovered from COVID-19. CDR3s include the opening cysteine and the closing phenylalanine or tryptophan. A D gene is named only where the DNA matches it firmly. Rows give clone size only sometimes, using once, few, many, or a class for an expanded clone.

D gene | clone size | J gene | V gene | CDR3 protein | CDR3 DNA
- | - | TRBJ1-1 | TRBV7-9 | CASSLGYTNTEAFF | TGTGCCAGCAGCTTAGGATACACGAACACTGAAGCTTTCTTT
- | - | TRBJ1-5 | TRBV19 | CASSITGSDQPQHF | TGTGCCAGTAGTATTACAGGGTCGGATCAGCCCCAGCATTTT
- | - | TRBJ1-4 | TRBV18 | CASSPPRTGSLNEKLFF | TGTGCCAGCTCACCACCGAGAACAGGGAGCCTTAATGAAAAACTGTTTTTT
- | - | TRBJ1-2 | TRBV27 | CASSSRPSYGYTF | TGTGCCAGCAGTTCGCGGCCTAGCTATGGCTACACCTTC
- | - | TRBJ1-5 | TRBV6-5 | CASSQGFNQPQHF | TGTGCCAGCTCTCAGGGGTTCAATCAGCCCCAGCATTTT
TRBD1 | - | TRBJ2-1 | TRBV5-8 | CASSLDRGTYNEQFF | TGTGCCAGCAGCCTGGACAGGGGTACCTACAATGAGCAGTTCTTC
TRBD1 | - | TRBJ1-2 | TRBV18 | CASSPTIPGQGAGGYTF | TGTGCCAGCTCACCAACCATACCGGGACAGGGGGCAGGAGGCTACACCTTC
- | - | TRBJ1-4 | TRBV27 | CASSLGGEELFF | TGTGCCAGCAGTTTAGGGGGGGAAGAACTGTTTTTT
- | - | TRBJ1-5 | TRBV3-1/TRBV3-2 | CASSQAGNSNQPQHF | TGTGCCAGCAGCCAAGCAGGAAATAGCAATCAGCCCCAGCATTTT
TRBD1 | - | TRBJ1-1 | TRBV4-1 | CASSQDIVGTGTGRAEAFF | TGCGCCAGCAGCCAAGATATCGTTGGGACAGGGACTGGTCGGGCTGAAGCTTTCTTT
TRBD1 | - | TRBJ1-2 | TRBV5-1 | CASSAALDRFYGYTF | TGCGCCAGCAGCGCGGCCTTGGACAGGTTCTATGGCTACACCTTC
TRBD1 | - | TRBJ2-2 | TRBV9 | CASSVGQGATGELFF | TGTGCCAGCAGCGTTGGACAGGGGGCAACCGGGGAGCTGTTTTTT
TRBD1 | - | TRBJ1-1 | TRBV5-5 | CASSRRTGNTEAFF | TGTGCCAGCAGCCGACGGACAGGGAACACTGAAGCTTTCTTT
TRBD2 | - | TRBJ2-2 | TRBV20-1 | CSVSAGGLSGELFF | TGCAGTGTTAGTGCGGGGGGGCTTAGCGGGGAGCTGTTTTTT
- | - | TRBJ2-3 | TRBV12-3/TRBV12-4 | CASSRQRTDTQYF | TGTGCCAGCAGTAGACAGCGCACAGATACGCAGTATTTT
- | - | TRBJ1-6 | TRBV25-1 | CASNIGTGFGSPLHF | TGTGCCAGCAATATAGGAACAGGGTTCGGTTCACCCCTCCACTTT
TRBD1 | - | TRBJ2-5 | TRBV12-5 | CASGLGQGNQETQYF | TGTGCTAGTGGTTTGGGACAGGGCAACCAAGAGACCCAGTACTTC
- | - | TRBJ1-2 | TRBV7-3 | CASSPHAGDRGYTF | TGTGCCAGCAGCCCTCACGCAGGGGATCGAGGCTACACCTTC
- | - | TRBJ1-5 | TRBV5-6 | CASRARGSNQPQHF | TGTGCCAGCAGAGCCCGCGGATCGAATCAGCCCCAGCATTTT
TRBD2 | - | TRBJ2-3 | TRBV29-1 | CSVGLAGVSTDTQYF | TGCAGCGTTGGGCTAGCGGGGGTTAGCACAGATACGCAGTATTTT
TRBD1 | - | TRBJ1-1 | TRBV6-2/TRBV6-3 | CASSLTGVTEAFF | TGTGCCAGCAGTTTGACAGGGGTCACTGAAGCTTTCTTT
- | - | TRBJ2-6 | TRBV7-9 | CASWQALPGANVLTF | TGTGCCAGCTGGCAGGCCTTACCTGGGGCCAACGTCCTGACTTTC
- | - | TRBJ2-5 | TRBV15 | CATSRALGAQETQYF | TGTGCCACCAGCAGAGCCCTAGGAGCGCAAGAGACCCAGTACTTC
- | - | TRBJ1-1 | TRBV7-2 | CASSLWTDSRSTEAFF | TGTGCCAGCAGCTTGTGGACAGACTCCCGGAGTACTGAAGCTTTCTTT
- | - | TRBJ2-2 | TRBV4-1 | CASSLGDRRGTGELFF | TGCGCCAGCAGCCTTGGGGACAGACGGGGGACCGGGGAGCTGTTTTTT
TRBD1 | once | TRBJ1-5 | TRBV19 | CASSMDRGPQPQHF | TGTGCCAGTAGTATGGACAGGGGGCCTCAGCCCCAGCATTTT
- | - | TRBJ2-2 | TRBV7-9 | CASSLMTDGRGELFF | TGTGCCAGCAGCTTAATGACAGATGGGCGCGGGGAGCTGTTTTTT
- | - | TRBJ1-2 | TRBV13 | CASSLEGDTNYGYTF | TGTGCCAGCAGCCTCGAGGGGGATACTAACTATGGCTACACCTTC
- | - | TRBJ1-2 | TRBV29-1 | CSVTPSTTGSYGYTF | TGCAGCGTTACTCCCTCTACCACAGGGAGCTATGGCTACACCTTC
- | - | TRBJ1-1 | TRBV18 | CASSPDSFSNTEAFF | TGTGCCAGCTCACCTGACAGCTTCTCAAACACTGAAGCTTTCTTT
TRBD2 | - | TRBJ2-7 | TRBV5-4 | CASSLRTSRSSYEQYF | TGTGCCAGCAGCCTTCGGACTAGCCGAAGCTCCTACGAGCAGTACTTC
- | - | TRBJ1-1 | TRBV27 | CASSLTGLSEAFF | TGTGCCAGCAGTCTCACAGGGTTATCTGAAGCTTTCTTT
TRBD1 | - | TRBJ1-1 | TRBV18 | CASSPRQGAYQNTEAFF | TGTGCCAGCTCACCACGACAGGGGGCCTATCAGAACACTGAAGCTTTCTTT
- | - | TRBJ1-2 | TRBV5-5 | CASSLGGLGGYTF | TGTGCCAGCAGCTTAGGAGGGCTCGGGGGCTACACCTTC
- | - | TRBJ1-1 | TRBV6-2/TRBV6-3 | CASSSGKRGSERFVTEAFF | TGTGCCAGCAGTTCGGGTAAGAGAGGGTCGGAGAGGTTTGTCACTGAAGCTTTCTTT
- | - | TRBJ1-6 | TRBV15 | CATSRDGGGPNSPLHF | TGTGCCACCAGCAGAGATGGGGGGGGACCTAATTCACCCCTCCACTTT
TRBD1 | - | TRBJ1-2 | TRBV18 | CASSPPRDRAYGYTF | TGTGCCAGCTCACCACCGAGGGACAGAGCCTATGGCTACACCTTC
- | - | TRBJ1-1 | TRBV2 | CASRQHTGSNTEAFF | TGTGCCAGCAGACAACACACAGGGTCGAACACTGAAGCTTTCTTT
- | - | TRBJ1-3 | TRBV7-9 | CASSLGRSAGDLGNTIYF | TGTGCCAGCAGCTTAGGACGTTCGGCAGGGGATCTCGGAAACACCATATATTTT
TRBD2 | once | TRBJ2-7 | TRBV27 | CASSASGGAYEQYF | TGTGCCAGCAGTGCTAGCGGGGGGGCCTACGAGCAGTACTTC
TRBD2 | - | TRBJ2-3 | TRBV15 | CATSRDVAGGSTDTQYF | TGTGCCACCAGCAGAGATGTTGCGGGGGGTAGCACAGATACGCAGTATTTT
TRBD1 | - | TRBJ2-1 | TRBV18 | CASSPPTGLEQFF | TGTGCCAGCTCACCACCGACAGGGCTAGAGCAGTTCTTC
- | once | TRBJ2-5 | TRBV7-9 | CASSLRPGDDNQETQYF | TGTGCCAGCAGCTTACGGCCGGGGGATGACAACCAAGAGACCCAGTACTTC
- | - | TRBJ2-1 | TRBV2 | CASRFINEQFF | TGTGCCAGCAGGTTCATTAATGAGCAGTTCTTC
- | - | TRBJ2-7 | TRBV11-1 | CASSHDSQTYEQYF | TGTGCCAGCAGCCACGACAGCCAGACCTACGAGCAGTACTTC
- | - | TRBJ1-6 | TRBV6-1 | CASSDTSSYNSPLHF | TGTGCCAGCAGTGACACGAGCTCCTATAATTCACCCCTCCACTTT
TRBD1 | - | TRBJ1-4 | TRBV9 | CASSAGQGRANEKLFF | TGTGCCAGCAGCGCCGGACAGGGTAGGGCTAATGAAAAACTGTTTTTT
TRBD1 | - | TRBJ1-2 | TRBV20-1 | CSARTGDGYTF | TGCAGTGCTAGGACAGGGGACGGCTACACCTTC
TRBD2 | - | TRBJ2-1 | TRBV7-2 | CASSLAGLAGVNEQFF | TGTGCCAGCAGCTTAGCGGGACTAGCGGGGGTCAATGAGCAGTTCTTC
- | - | TRBJ2-2 | TRBV11-3 | CASSLGAGWPGELFF | TGTGCCAGCAGCTTAGGGGCAGGGTGGCCCGGGGAGCTGTTTTTT
TRBD2 | - | TRBJ2-7 | TRBV4-3 | CASSQHPGGIYEQYF | TGCGCCAGCAGCCAGCACCCGGGGGGGATCTACGAGCAGTACTTC
- | - | TRBJ2-7 | TRBV28 | CASSQDTYEQYF | TGTGCCAGCAGCCAGGACACTTACGAGCAGTACTTC
TRBD1 | - | TRBJ1-1 | TRBV4-3 | CASARDRGPGTEAFF | TGCGCCAGCGCCCGGGACAGGGGGCCGGGGACTGAAGCTTTCTTT
TRBD1 | - | TRBJ2-3 | TRBV25-1 | CASSGGQGTTDTQYF | TGTGCCAGCAGTGGAGGACAGGGAACTACAGATACGCAGTATTTT
TRBD1 | - | TRBJ1-4 | TRBV6-5 | CASRRGQGADEKLFF | TGTGCCAGCAGACGGGGACAGGGAGCCGATGAAAAACTGTTTTTT
- | - | TRBJ2-7 | TRBV19 | CASSRTKTSYEQYF | TGTGCCAGTAGTAGGACAAAGACCTCCTACGAGCAGTACTTC
- | - | TRBJ2-5 | TRBV29-1 | CSVFSRGVETQYF | TGCAGCGTTTTTTCCCGGGGAGTTGAGACCCAGTACTTC
TRBD1 | - | TRBJ1-1 | TRBV4-2 | CASSHDDRGGTEAFF | TGTGCCAGCAGCCATGATGACAGGGGAGGCACTGAAGCTTTCTTT
- | - | TRBJ2-2 | TRBV7-9 | CASSSQGLVTGELFF | TGTGCCAGCAGCTCGCAGGGTCTCGTCACCGGGGAGCTGTTTTTT
- | - | TRBJ1-5 | TRBV4-2 | CASSQGPDNSNQPQHF | TGTGCCAGCAGCCAGGGTCCGGACAATAGCAATCAGCCCCAGCATTTT